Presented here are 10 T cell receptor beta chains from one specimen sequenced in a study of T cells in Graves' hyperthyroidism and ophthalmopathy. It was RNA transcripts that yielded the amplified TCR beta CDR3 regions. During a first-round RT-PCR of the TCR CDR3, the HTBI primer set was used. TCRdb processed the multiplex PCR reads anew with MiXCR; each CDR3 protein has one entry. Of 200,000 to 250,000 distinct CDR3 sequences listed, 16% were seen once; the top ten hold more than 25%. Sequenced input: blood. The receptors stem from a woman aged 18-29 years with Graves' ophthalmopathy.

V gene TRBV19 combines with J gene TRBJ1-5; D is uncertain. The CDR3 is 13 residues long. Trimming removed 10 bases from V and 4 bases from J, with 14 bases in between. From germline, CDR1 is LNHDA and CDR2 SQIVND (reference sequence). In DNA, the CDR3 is TGTGCCACCGCGCCGGCAGTTAATCAGCCCCAGCATTTT. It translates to CATAPAVNQPQHF.

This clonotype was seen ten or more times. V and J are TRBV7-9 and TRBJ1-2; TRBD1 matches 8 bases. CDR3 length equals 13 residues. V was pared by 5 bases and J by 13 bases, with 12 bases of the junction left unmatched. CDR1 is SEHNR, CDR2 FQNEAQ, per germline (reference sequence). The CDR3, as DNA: TGTGCCAGCAGCGCGGGACAGGCTATGGTCGGCACCTTC. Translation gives CASSAGQAMVGTF.

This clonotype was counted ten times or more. This CDR3 reads CSARNLAGGTEWVNEQFF. CDR3 DNA sequence: TGCAGTGCTAGAAACCTAGCGGGGGGGACGGAATGGGTTAATGAGCAGTTCTTC. The chain carries TRBV20-1 and TRBJ2-1; 12 nucleotides align to TRBD2. This CDR3 comprises 18 residues. Unmatched junction bases numbered 15, after V lost 2 bases and J lost 7 bases. CDR1 DFQATT and CDR2 SNEGSKA come from the germline V gene (reference sequence).

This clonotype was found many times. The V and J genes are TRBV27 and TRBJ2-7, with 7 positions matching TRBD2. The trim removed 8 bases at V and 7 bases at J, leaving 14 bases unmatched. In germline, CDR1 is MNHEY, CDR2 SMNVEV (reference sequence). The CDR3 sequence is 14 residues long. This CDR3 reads CASRSRTSGREQYF. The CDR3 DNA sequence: TGTGCCAGCCGGAGTAGGACTAGTGGGAGGGAGCAGTACTTC.

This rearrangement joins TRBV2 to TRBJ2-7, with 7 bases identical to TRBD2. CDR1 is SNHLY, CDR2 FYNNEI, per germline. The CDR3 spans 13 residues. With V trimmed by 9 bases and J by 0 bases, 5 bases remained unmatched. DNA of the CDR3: TGTGCCAGATCCGGCGGGAGCTCCTACGAGCAGTACTTC. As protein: CARSGGSSYEQYF.

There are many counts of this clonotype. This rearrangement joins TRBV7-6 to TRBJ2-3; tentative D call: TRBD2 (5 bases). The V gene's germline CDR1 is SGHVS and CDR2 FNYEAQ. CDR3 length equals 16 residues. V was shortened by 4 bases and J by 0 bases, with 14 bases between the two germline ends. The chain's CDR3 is CASSYVHSSSTDTQYF. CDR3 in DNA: TGTGCCAGCAGCTACGTCCACTCTAGCAGCACAGATACGCAGTATTTT.

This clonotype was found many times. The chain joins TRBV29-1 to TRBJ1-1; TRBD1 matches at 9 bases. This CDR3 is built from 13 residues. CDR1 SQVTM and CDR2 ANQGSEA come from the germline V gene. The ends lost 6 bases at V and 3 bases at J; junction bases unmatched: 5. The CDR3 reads CSVGTGRDTEAFF. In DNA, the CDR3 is TGCAGCGTGGGGACAGGGCGTGACACTGAAGCTTTCTTT.

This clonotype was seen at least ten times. Here the CDR3 DNA reads TGTGCCAGCAGTTTAGGACAGGGACGTTTAGGACCCCAGCATTTT. Amino acid sequence: CASSLGQGRLGPQHF. The gene calls are TRBV27 and TRBJ1-5; 8 bases are a match to TRBD1. CDR1 is MNHEY and CDR2 is SMNVEV in the germline V gene (reference sequence). Germline trimming cut 2 bases from V and 10 bases from J; bases unmatched to any gene: 10. The CDR3 has 15 amino acids.

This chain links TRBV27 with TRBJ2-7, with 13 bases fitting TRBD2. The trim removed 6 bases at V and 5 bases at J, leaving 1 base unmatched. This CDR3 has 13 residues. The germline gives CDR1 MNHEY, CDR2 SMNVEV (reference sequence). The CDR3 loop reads CASRGLAGDEQYF. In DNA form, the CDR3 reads TGTGCCAGCAGAGGACTAGCGGGAGACGAGCAGTACTTC.

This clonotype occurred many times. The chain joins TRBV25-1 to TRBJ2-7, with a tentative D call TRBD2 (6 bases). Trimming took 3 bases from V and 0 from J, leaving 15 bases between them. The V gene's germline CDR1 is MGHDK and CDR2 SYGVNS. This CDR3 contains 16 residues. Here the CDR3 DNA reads TGTGCCAGCAGTGAGCGTGGCGGGACGAGCTCCTACGAGCAGTACTTC. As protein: CASSERGGTSSYEQYF.